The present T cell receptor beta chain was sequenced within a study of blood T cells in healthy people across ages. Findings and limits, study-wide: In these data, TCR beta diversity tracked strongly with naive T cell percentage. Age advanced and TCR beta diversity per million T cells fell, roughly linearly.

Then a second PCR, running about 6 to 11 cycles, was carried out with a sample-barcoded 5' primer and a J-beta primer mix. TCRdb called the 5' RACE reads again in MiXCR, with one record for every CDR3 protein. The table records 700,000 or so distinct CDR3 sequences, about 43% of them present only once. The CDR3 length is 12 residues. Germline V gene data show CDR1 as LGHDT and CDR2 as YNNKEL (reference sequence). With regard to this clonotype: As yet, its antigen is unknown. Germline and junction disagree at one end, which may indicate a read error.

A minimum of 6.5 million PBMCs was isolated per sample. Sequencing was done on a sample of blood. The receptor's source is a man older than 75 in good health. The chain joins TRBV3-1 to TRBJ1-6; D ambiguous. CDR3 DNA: TGTGCCGGCAGCCAAGTCTCTTCACCCCTCCACTTT. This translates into CAGSQVSSPLHF.